These 3 T cell receptor beta chains came from one sample sequenced in a study of regulatory T cells in long-lasting Graves disease. Specified time point: persistent/refractory GD, antithyroid drugs over 5 years with positive TRAb. The TCR library was made from RNA that had been extracted from PBMCs in TRIzol. Combining iRepertoire HTBI primers with Arm-PCR of CDR3 regions, the authors built TCR beta libraries. TCRdb re-derived calls from the multiplex PCR reads in MiXCR, one entry per CDR3 protein. The data show some 450,000 distinct CDR3 sequences, 20% to 30% seen once. The material was peripheral blood mononuclear cells (PBMCs), obtained when the disease was refractory, from a patient treated with antithyroid drugs. These TCRs come from a female donor with Graves disease.

This clonotype was counted only a few times. This chain links TRBV5-1 with TRBJ1-1, with a possible D match to TRBD1 (5 bases). Germline CDR1 is SGHRS and CDR2 is YFSETQ. There are 15 residues in the CDR3. V was clipped by 5 bases and J by 1 base, with 15 bases between them. The CDR3 spells CASSGDGRTNTEAFF. The DNA for the CDR3 is TGCGCCAGCAGTGGGGACGGCCGAACGAACACTGAAGCTTTCTTT.

This clonotype has only a few counts. The CDR3 region is CASSQTGGISYGYTF. The CDR3 DNA reads TGCGCCAGCAGCCAAACAGGGGGCATATCCTATGGCTACACCTTC. The chain has TRBV4-1 and TRBJ1-2; 9 bases are a match to TRBD1. The V gene's germline CDR1 is MGHRA and CDR2 YSYEKL. After removal of 2 bases from V and 4 bases from J, the junction contained 5 bases not matched to a gene. The CDR3 runs 15 residues.

This clonotype appeared a few times. The chain is built from TRBV14 and TRBJ2-1, with 16 bases identical to TRBD2. The CDR3 consists of 17 residues. After removal of 2 bases from V and 9 bases from J, the junction contained 7 bases not matched to a gene. Germline CDR1 SGHDN, CDR2 FVKESK. The CDR3 protein is CASSQFGTSGRDVEQFF. The CDR3 DNA reads as TGTGCCAGCAGCCAATTCGGGACTAGCGGGAGGGATGTTGAGCAGTTCTTC.